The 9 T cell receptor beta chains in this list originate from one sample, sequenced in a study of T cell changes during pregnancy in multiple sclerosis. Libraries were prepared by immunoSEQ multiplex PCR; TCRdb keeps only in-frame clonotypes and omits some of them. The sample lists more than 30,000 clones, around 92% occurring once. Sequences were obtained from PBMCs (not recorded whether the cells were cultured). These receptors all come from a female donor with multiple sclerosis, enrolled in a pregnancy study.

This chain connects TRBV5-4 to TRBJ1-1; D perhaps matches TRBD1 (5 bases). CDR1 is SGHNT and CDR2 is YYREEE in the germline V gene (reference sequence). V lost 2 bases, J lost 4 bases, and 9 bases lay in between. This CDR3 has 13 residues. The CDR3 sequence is CASSFRDSTEAFF. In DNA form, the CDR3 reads TGTGCCAGCAGCTTTCGGGACTCCACTGAAGCTTTCTTT.

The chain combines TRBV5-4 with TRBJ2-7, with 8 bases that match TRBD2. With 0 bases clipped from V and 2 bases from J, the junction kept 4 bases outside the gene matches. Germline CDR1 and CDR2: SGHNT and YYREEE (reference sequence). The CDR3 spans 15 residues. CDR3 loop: CASSLVLAGAYEQYF. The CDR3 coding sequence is TGTGCCAGCAGCTTGGTCCTAGCGGGCGCCTACGAGCAGTACTTC.

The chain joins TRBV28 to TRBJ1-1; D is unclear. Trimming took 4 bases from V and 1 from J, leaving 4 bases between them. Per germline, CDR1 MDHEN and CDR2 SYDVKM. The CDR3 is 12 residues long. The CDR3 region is CASSWQNTEAFF. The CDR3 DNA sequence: TGTGCCAGCAGTTGGCAGAACACTGAAGCTTTCTTT.

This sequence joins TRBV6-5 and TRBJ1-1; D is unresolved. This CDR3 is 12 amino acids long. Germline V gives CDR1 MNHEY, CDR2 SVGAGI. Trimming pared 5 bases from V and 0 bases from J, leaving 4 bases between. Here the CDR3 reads CASSRLNTEAFF. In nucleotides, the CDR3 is TGTGCCAGCAGTCGGTTGAACACTGAAGCTTTCTTT.

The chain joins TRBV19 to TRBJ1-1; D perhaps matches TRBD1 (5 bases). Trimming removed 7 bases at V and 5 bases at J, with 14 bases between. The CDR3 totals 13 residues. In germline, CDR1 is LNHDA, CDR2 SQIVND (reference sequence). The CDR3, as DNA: TGTGCCAGTACAAGGCGGGGGGTGACTGAAGCTTTCTTT. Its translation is CASTRRGVTEAFF. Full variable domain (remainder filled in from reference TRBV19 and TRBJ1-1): DGGITQSPKYLFRKEGQNVTLSCEQNLNHDAMYWYRQDPGQGLRLIYYSQIVNDFQKGDIAEGYSVSREKKESFPLTVTSAQKNPTAFYLCASTRRGVTEAFFGQGTRLTVV.

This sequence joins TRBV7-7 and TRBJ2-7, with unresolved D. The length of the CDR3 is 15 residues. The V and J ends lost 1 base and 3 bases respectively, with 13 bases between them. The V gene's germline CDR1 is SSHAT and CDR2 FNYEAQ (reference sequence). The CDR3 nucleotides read TGTGCCAGCAGCTTAGGGGCAGAGCAGTTCTACGAGCAGTACTTC. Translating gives CASSLGAEQFYEQYF.

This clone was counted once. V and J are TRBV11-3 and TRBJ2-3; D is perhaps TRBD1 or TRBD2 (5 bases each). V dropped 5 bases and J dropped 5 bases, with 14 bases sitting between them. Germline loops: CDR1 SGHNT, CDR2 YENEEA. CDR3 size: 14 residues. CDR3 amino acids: CASSLTGPGDTQYF. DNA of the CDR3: TGTGCCAGCAGCCTCACGGGGCCTGGAGATACGCAGTATTTT.

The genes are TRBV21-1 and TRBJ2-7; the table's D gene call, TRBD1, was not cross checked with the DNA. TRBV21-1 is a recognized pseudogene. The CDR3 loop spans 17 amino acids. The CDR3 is CASSNKERTGGLYEQYF. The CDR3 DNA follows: TGTGCCAGCAGCAATAAGGAGCGGACAGGCGGCTTGTACGAGCAGTACTTC.

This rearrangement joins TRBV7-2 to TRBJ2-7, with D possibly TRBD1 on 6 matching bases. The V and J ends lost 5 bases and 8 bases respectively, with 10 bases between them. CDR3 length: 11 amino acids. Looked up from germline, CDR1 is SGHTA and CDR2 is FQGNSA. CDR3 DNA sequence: TGTGCCAGCAGCCCCCGGGACAAGCAGTACTTC. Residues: CASSPRDKQYF. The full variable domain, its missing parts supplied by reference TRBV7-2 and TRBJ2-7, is GAGVSQSPSNKVTEKGKDVELRCDPISGHTALYWYRQSLGQGLEFLIYFQGNSAPDKSGLPSDRFSAERTGGSVSTLTIQRTQQEDSAVYLCASSPRDKQYFGPGTRLTVT.